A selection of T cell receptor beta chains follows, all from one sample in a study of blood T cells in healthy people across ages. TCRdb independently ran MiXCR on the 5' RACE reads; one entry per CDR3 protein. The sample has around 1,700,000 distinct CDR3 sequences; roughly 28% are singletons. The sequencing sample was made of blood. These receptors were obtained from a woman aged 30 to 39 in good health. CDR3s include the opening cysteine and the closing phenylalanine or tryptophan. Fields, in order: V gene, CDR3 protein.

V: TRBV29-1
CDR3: CSVEGVMSSYEQYF

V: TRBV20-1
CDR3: CSARRTSGYTGELFF

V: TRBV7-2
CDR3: CASWPDRGEGYTF

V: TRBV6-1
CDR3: CASSERRGIYSGANVLTF

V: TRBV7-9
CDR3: CASSLSREEYQPQHF

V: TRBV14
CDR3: CASSNQGLYGYTF

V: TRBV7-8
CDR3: CASSLAGTQREKLFF

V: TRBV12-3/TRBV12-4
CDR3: CASSFDFPIRETQYF

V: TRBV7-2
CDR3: CASSRDKQNTEAFF

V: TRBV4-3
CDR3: CSSSRAGDPLDYGYTF

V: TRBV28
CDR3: CASSPKHRANTDTQYF

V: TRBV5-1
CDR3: CASSRGVSLSGANVRTF

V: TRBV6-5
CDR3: CASSRTRTDNSPLHF

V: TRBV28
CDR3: CASSDRPGLDQYF

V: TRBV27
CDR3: CASRGSAANNEQFF

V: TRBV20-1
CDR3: CSARGTSGGGTDTQYF

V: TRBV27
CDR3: CASSPQGRRRGYNSPLHF

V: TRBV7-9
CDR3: CASTLRGPRNEQFF

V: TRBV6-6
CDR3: CASKMTGSTDTQYF

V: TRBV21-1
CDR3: CASSSQGASSEQYF

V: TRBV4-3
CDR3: CASSQDQGSETRYF

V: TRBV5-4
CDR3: CASSSNTGTGLNEQYF

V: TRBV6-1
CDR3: CAVSGLPQAADTQYF

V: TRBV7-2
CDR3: CASSSSGGAQNEQFF

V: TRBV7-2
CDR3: CASRHSTREETQYF

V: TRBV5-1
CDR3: CASSPPSSGANVRTF

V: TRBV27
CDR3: CASSLVGQGARPYGYTF

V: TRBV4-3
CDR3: CASSQDRAGVQNIQYF

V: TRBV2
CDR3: CASFRVGGGYTF

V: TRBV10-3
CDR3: CAISDVGVTDTQYF

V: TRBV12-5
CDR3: CASGLGSELEQYF

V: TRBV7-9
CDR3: CASSHPGERYGYTF

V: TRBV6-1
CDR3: CASSDAGTGEVSYTF

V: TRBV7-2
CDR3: CASSLGIRAKNIQYF

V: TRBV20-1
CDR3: CSARTSGTNEQYF

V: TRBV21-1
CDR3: CASPGRGRDYEQYF

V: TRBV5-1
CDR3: CASSLVHNQETQYF

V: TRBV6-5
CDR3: CASSYRTGETQYF

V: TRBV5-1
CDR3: CASNPSGRDTGELFF

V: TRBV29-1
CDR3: CSVRRGMREKLFF

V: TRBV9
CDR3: CASSEGTGNEQFF

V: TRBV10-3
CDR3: CAISGRGVAGRETQYF

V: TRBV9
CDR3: CASSTGTREETQYF

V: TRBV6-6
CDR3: CASKRDPTTNEKLFF

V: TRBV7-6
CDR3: CASSQPGQGHEQYF

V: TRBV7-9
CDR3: CGSSSGQATNEKLFF

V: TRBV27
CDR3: CASLLRASGGYSRGDTQYF

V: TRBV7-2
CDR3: CASTFSGLAGASYNEQYF

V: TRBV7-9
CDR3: CASSLIAGRLNYGYTF

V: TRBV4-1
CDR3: CASSQGRGPRYNEQFF

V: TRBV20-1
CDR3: CSARSETPQETQYF

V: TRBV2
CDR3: CASSEIPGGGGSYEQYF

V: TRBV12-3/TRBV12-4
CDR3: CASSPRTSDGREFF

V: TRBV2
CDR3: CASTKMNTEAFF